One sample yielded the 26 T cell receptor beta chains listed below, sequenced in a study of tissue T cells after allogeneic stem cell transplantation. Repertoires were generated with immunoSEQ multiplex PCR, while TCRdb's copy carries only in-frame clones and drops some. The profile shows several thousand clones, roughly 45% of them singletons. Time point: mouse harvest day 7 after allogeneic transplant. Each mouse received 10^7 T-cell-depleted marrow cells plus 10^6 splenic CD5+ T cells by tail vein. The sample taken for sequencing was gut tissue. The receptors here all came from a female BALB/c mouse given C57BL/6 T cells with graft-versus-host disease after an allogeneic hematopoietic cell transplant.

This clone was counted a single time. The genes and germline here are from mouse. The missing CDR3 end, 1 residue past where the read stops, is filled in from the germline J gene. The V call is TRBV5, the J call TRBJ2-1; TRBD2 matches at 7 bases. J lost 3 bases, V lost 3 bases, and 2 bases had no gene match. The CDR3 length is 14 residues. Germline-derived CDR1 and CDR2 are LGHNA and YNLKQL (reference sequence). Here the CDR3 reads CASSHWGFYAEQFF. The sequenced part of the CDR3 DNA is TGTGCCAGCAGCCACTGGGGGTTCTATGCTGAGCAGTTC.

This clone has just a few counts. Gene names follow the mouse nomenclature. The read terminates 1 residue before the CDR3 end, so the remaining end is supplied by the germline J gene. This chain connects TRBV26 to TRBJ1-1; the D is unclear. CDR3 length equals 13 residues. The V gene lost 4 bases and the J gene lost 2 bases, with 8 bases spanning the gap. Germline loops: CDR1 KGHPV, CDR2 FQNQEV (reference sequence). CDR3 sequence: CASSPRPNTEVFF. CDR3 DNA (partial): TGTGCCAGCAGTCCTCGCCCTAACACAGAAGTCTTC. Looking up the rest from reference TRBV26 and TRBJ1-1 gives the full variable domain: NSKVIQTPRYLVKGQGQKAKMRCIPEKGHPVVFWYQQNKNNEFKFLINFQNQEVLQQIDMTEKRFSAECPSNSPCSLEIQSSEAGDSALYLCASSPRPNTEVFFGKGTRLTVV.

This clone showed up just a few times. Mouse gene names apply. The CDR3 end lies 1 residue beyond the end of the read and is filled in from the germline J gene. The gene calls are TRBV19 and TRBJ1-3; possibly TRBD1 for D (5 bases). CDR1 FNHDT and CDR2 SITEND come from the germline V gene (reference sequence). CDR3 length equals 14 residues. The V end was cut by 2 bases, the J end by 2 bases, with 8 bases between. The CDR3 reads CASSMGGTGNTLYF. The part of the CDR3 DNA that was read is TGTGCCAGCAGTATGGGGGGGACTGGAAATACGCTCTAT. The variable domain in full, with the rest retrieved from reference TRBV19 and TRBJ1-3, is GGIITQTPKFLIGQEGQKLTLKCQQNFNHDTMYWYRQDSGKGLRLIYYSITENDLQKGDLSEGYDASREKKSSFSLTVTSAQKNEMAVFLCASSMGGTGNTLYFGEGSRLIVV.

Note on this clone: Gene names and germline match the mouse. The read terminates 1 residue before the CDR3 end, so the remaining end is supplied by the germline J gene. The chain recombines TRBV13-2 with TRBJ1-4; 9 bases line up with TRBD1. Germline V gives CDR1 NNHNN, CDR2 SYGAGS (reference sequence). This CDR3 is built from 13 residues. Trimming at V came to 5 bases and at J to 6 bases, leaving 2 bases not matched to a gene. The CDR3 bases that were read are TGTGCCAGCGGGGACAGGGGCCACGAAAGATTATTT. Translation: CASGDRGHERLF. The whole CDR3 protein is CASGDRGHERLFF.

About this clone itself: Gene names are mouse gene names. The missing CDR3 end, 1 residue past where the read stops, is filled in from the germline J gene. V is TRBV1 and J is TRBJ2-2, with D maybe TRBD1 (6 bases). The germline V and J ends were trimmed by 3 bases and 2 bases, with 10 bases remaining between them. The CDR3 extends over 15 amino acids. Germline V gene sequence: CDR1 NSQYPW, CDR2 LRSPGD (reference sequence). The DNA read from the CDR3 is TGCACCTGCAGTGCCGGCCAGGGGAACACCGGGCAGCTCTAC. It codes for CTCSAGQGNTGQLY. The full-length CDR3 reads as CTCSAGQGNTGQLYF.

With respect to this clone: The gene names given are mouse names. Read data end 1 residue before the CDR3 end; the end is taken from the germline J gene. The J gene is TRBJ1-3, the V gene TRBV26; D is uncertain. Germline V gives CDR1 KGHPV, CDR2 FQNQEV (reference sequence). The CDR3 length is 12 residues. Between the trimmed V and J ends, which lost 3 bases and 4 bases, there was a span of 4 bases. The sequenced CDR3 bases are TGTGCCAGCAGTCTAGACGGAAATACGCTCTAT. Translating gives CASSLDGNTLY. From start to end, the CDR3 is CASSLDGNTLYF.

Note on this clone: Genes here carry mouse names. The CDR3 end falls 1 residue outside the read, so it is completed with the germline J gene. The V call is TRBV26, the J call TRBJ1-4, with 9 nucleotides matching TRBD1. The CDR3 length is 14 residues. The V segment lost 4 bases and the J segment 7 bases; nucleotides outside the gene matches: 4. In germline, CDR1 is KGHPV, CDR2 FQNQEV (reference sequence). CDR3 amino acids: CASSPGQGGERLFF. The part of the CDR3 DNA that was read is TGTGCCAGCAGTCCGGGACAGGGTGGCGAAAGATTATTT.

About this clone itself: Each gene name is a mouse one. Read sequence stops 1 residue before the CDR3 end, and the germline J gene provides the missing end. This rearrangement joins TRBV26 to TRBJ1-1, with D perhaps TRBD1 (6 bases). Per germline, CDR1 KGHPV and CDR2 FQNQEV (reference sequence). This CDR3 comprises 14 residues. V was cut by 2 bases and J by 4 bases, with 11 bases left in between. The CDR3 DNA, read in part, is TGTGCCAGCAGTCTGGTGGGAGGGGGCACAGAAGTCTTC. Translation gives CASSLVGGGTEVF. The whole CDR3 is CASSLVGGGTEVFF.

To note about this clone: Gene labels here are mouse ones. The read ends 1 residue early relative to the CDR3; the germline J gene fills the gap. The chain uses TRBV1 and TRBJ1-1; D possibly corresponds to TRBD1 (6 bases). Between the trimmed V and J ends, which lost 2 bases and 5 bases, there was a span of 9 bases. The germline V gene encodes CDR1 NSQYPW and CDR2 LRSPGD (reference sequence). This CDR3 comprises 13 residues. CDR3 loop: CTCSASRGTEVFF. Incomplete CDR3 DNA: TGCACCTGCAGTGCAAGCAGGGGAACAGAAGTCTTC.

As to this clone: The genes and germline here are from mouse. The CDR3 end is not reached by the read, which stops 1 residue before it; the germline J gene fills it in. The chain links TRBV13-1 to TRBJ1-1; D gene unclear. The CDR3 spans 11 residues. V lost 0 bases, J lost 7 bases, and 4 bases lay in between. Per the germline V gene, CDR1 is NSHNY and CDR2 is SYGAGN. The sequenced CDR3 bases are TGTGCCAGCAGTGATGCAAGAGAAGTCTTC. Its translation: CASSDAREVF. The whole CDR3 is CASSDAREVFF.

A remark on this clone: The germline and genes are mouse ones. The CDR3 end falls 1 residue outside the read, so it is completed with the germline J gene. The rearrangement uses TRBV14 and TRBJ2-4; TRBD2 matches 8 bases. V shed 5 bases and J 4 bases; nucleotides not matched to a gene: 3. CDR1 and CDR2 (germline): SGHDT, FRDEAV. The length of the CDR3 is 13 residues. Partial CDR3 DNA: TGTGCCAGCAGGTGGGACTGGAAAAACACCTTGTAC. Its protein is CASRWDWKNTLY. The full CDR3 protein is CASRWDWKNTLYF. Full variable domain (remainder filled in from reference TRBV14 and TRBJ2-4): EAGVTQSPRYAVLQEGQAVSFWCDPISGHDTLYWYQQPRDQGPQLLVYFRDEAVIDNSQLPSDRFSAVRPKGTNSTLKIQSAKQGDTATYLCASRWDWKNTLYFGAGTRLSVL.

As concerns this clone: Mouse gene names and germline throughout. The sequenced CDR3 bases are TGTGCCAGCAGTTTAGAGGGACTGGGGGGCCCTTATGAACAGTAC. Protein product: CASSLEGLGGPYEQY. In full, the CDR3 reads CASSLEGLGGPYEQYF. The rearrangement joins TRBV15 to TRBJ2-7; 12 bases line up with TRBD2. The missing CDR3 end, 1 residue past where the read stops, is filled in from the germline J gene. V trimming: 1 base; J trimming: 4 bases; junction bases outside the gene matches: 5. The germline V gene encodes CDR1 SGHND and CDR2 FRSKSL. CDR3 length equals 16 residues.

Of note for this clone: Gene names and germline match the mouse. Read coverage stops 1 residue before the CDR3 terminus; the germline J gene supplies the remainder. The same CDR3 can be traced to other DNA sequences in this sample. The chain links TRBV26 to TRBJ1-4, with a weak D call TRBD1 (5 bases). The CDR3 sequence is 14 residues long. The V end lost 6 bases, the J end lost 0 bases, and 8 bases lay between the germline ends. Germline CDR1 reads KGHPV; CDR2 reads FQNQEV (reference sequence). CDR3 in amino acids: CASSPTVSNERLFF. Partial CDR3 DNA: TGTGCCAGCAGCCCGACAGTTTCCAACGAAAGATTATTT.

Comments on this clone: Here the gene names and germline are mouse. The CDR3 end lies 1 residue beyond the end of the read and is filled in from the germline J gene. The chain couples TRBV5 to TRBJ2-7; 11 bases fit TRBD2. Unmatched junction bases numbered 5, after V lost 4 bases and J lost 0 bases. The CDR3 consists of 16 residues. Germline lookup yields CDR1 LGHNA and CDR2 YNLKQL (reference sequence). CDR3 protein: CASSLRDWGSSYEQYF. The part of the CDR3 DNA that was read is TGTGCCAGCAGCCTTCGGGACTGGGGGAGCTCCTATGAACAGTAC.

A note on this clone: Genes and germline come from the mouse. The read ends 1 residue shy of where the CDR3 ends; the end is completed using the germline J gene. This sequence joins TRBV23 and TRBJ1-1; TRBD1, the table's D call, lacks a check against the DNA. The germline V gene has CDR1 KGHTA and CDR2 FQNQQP. The CDR3 is made up of 12 amino acids. The CDR3 reads CSSSRQGKEVFF. The CDR3 bases that were read are TGCTCCAGCAGCCGACAGGGAAAAGAAGTCTTC.

In the case of this clone: The gene names here belong to mouse. The observed sequence ends 1 residue before the CDR3 terminus, with the missing tail filled in from the germline J gene. V usage is TRBV16 and J usage is TRBJ1-3; 8 positions agree with TRBD1. This CDR3 has 14 residues. The V gene end was trimmed by 4 bases and the J gene end by 2 bases; junction bases not matched to a gene: 1. Germline assignment: CDR1 SGHSA and CDR2 FRNQAP. The CDR3 loop is CASSSQGAGNTLYF. Partial CDR3 DNA: TGTGCAAGCAGCTCACAGGGGGCTGGAAATACGCTCTAT.

For this clone: Genes and germline are mouse. The CDR3 protein is CASSLQGAGSDYTF. The part of the CDR3 DNA that was read is TGTGCCAGCAGTCTACAGGGGGCGGGCTCCGACTACACC. This chain joins TRBV26 and TRBJ1-2, with TRBD1 matching 9 bases. The read ends 1 residue shy of where the CDR3 ends; the end is completed using the germline J gene. The CDR3 is 14 residues long. Germline V CDR1 and CDR2: KGHPV, FQNQEV (reference sequence). Trimming cost V 3 bases and J 4 bases; bases outside gene matches: 3.

This clone is termed medium-sized. Any gene name here is a mouse gene name. The CDR3 is cut off 1 residue early in the read; its end comes from the germline J gene. The rearrangement uses TRBV2 and TRBJ1-3, with D maybe TRBD1 (5 bases). The CDR3 contains 14 residues. Trimming shortened V by 2 bases and J by 3 bases, and 8 bases separated the two germline ends. The germline CDR1 and CDR2 sequences are LGHNA and YSYQKL. CDR3 loop: CASSQQGFGNTLYF. CDR3 bases read: TGTGCCAGCAGCCAACAGGGATTTGGAAATACGCTCTAT.

To note about this clone: The genes are named according to mouse. Read coverage stops 1 residue before the CDR3 terminus; the germline J gene supplies the remainder. The J gene is TRBJ2-7, the V gene TRBV3; 7 nucleotides align to TRBD2. V was clipped by 5 bases and J by 4 bases; unmatched bases: 5. Germline CDR1 SNHLY, CDR2 FYNGKV (reference sequence). The CDR3 is made up of 13 amino acids. Incomplete CDR3 DNA: TGTGCCAGCAGCCTCACTGGGGCTTATGAACAGTAC. Translation gives CASSLTGAYEQY. The full CDR3 protein reads CASSLTGAYEQYF.

To note about this clone: Germline and genes: mouse. The read comes to an end 1 residue before the CDR3 does, leaving the germline J gene to fill in the end. V is TRBV1 and J is TRBJ1-3; weak D call: TRBD1 (5 bases). This CDR3 is 14 amino acids long. Germline V gene sequence: CDR1 NSQYPW, CDR2 LRSPGD (reference sequence). V was trimmed by 4 bases and J by 0 bases, leaving 7 bases between them. CDR3 residues: CTCSVTASGNTLYF. Partial CDR3 DNA: TGCACCTGCAGTGTGACAGCTTCTGGAAATACGCTCTAT.

As regards this clone: Gene names refer to mouse genes. The sequence runs out 1 residue before the end of the CDR3; the remainder is reconstructed from the germline J gene. This rearrangement joins TRBV29 to TRBJ2-1; 10 bases are a match to TRBD1. From germline, CDR1 is MSHET and CDR2 SYDVDS. The CDR3 totals 14 residues. The junction had 6 bases not matched to a gene; V was cut back by 6 bases and J by 7 bases. The part of the CDR3 DNA that was read is TGTGCTAGCAGGACCGGGACAGGGGTGGCTGAGCAGTTC. It specifies CASRTGTGVAEQF. The complete CDR3 protein is CASRTGTGVAEQFF.

This clone was counted a few times. Germline and genes: mouse. The CDR3 goes on 1 residue after the read ends, and that part is filled in from the germline J gene. V and J are TRBV23 and TRBJ1-1; the table names TRBD1, a call not compared with the DNA. Germline CDR1 reads KGHTA; CDR2 reads FQNQQP. This CDR3 is built from 13 residues. The CDR3 region is CSSSGQTNTEVFF. CDR3 DNA (partial): TGCTCCAGCAGTGGACAGACAAACACAGAAGTCTTC.

Points on this clone: Gene and germline names: mouse. The read terminates 1 residue ahead of where the CDR3 ends, so the germline J gene completes it. The chain carries TRBV3 and TRBJ1-4; D gene unclear. This CDR3 has 15 residues. Trimming removed 2 bases at V and 2 bases at J, with 9 bases between. The V gene's germline CDR1 is SNHLY and CDR2 FYNGKV (reference sequence). The part of the CDR3 DNA that was read is TGTGCCAGCAGCTTAAGACAAAAATCCAACGAAAGATTATTT. The encoded protein is CASSLRQKSNERLF. The whole CDR3 reads CASSLRQKSNERLFF.

Points on this clone: The listed genes are named as in mouse. The sequence runs out 1 residue before the end of the CDR3; the remainder is reconstructed from the germline J gene. The J gene is TRBJ2-7, the V gene TRBV15; D might be TRBD1 (5 bases). CDR1 is SGHND, CDR2 FRSKSL, per germline. The CDR3 length is 14 residues. V lost 3 bases, J lost 1 base, and 10 bases lay in between. CDR3 DNA, as far as it was read: TGTGCCAGCAGTTTTGCGAGGGGTTCCTATGAACAGTAC. Encoded protein: CASSFARGSYEQY. In full, the CDR3 is CASSFARGSYEQYF.

The sample holds a few counts of this clone. Mouse gene names apply. Read sequence stops 1 residue before the CDR3 end, and the germline J gene provides the missing end. The chain couples TRBV4 to TRBJ2-4; 7 bases are shared with TRBD1. Germline V gene lookup returns CDR1 LGHDT and CDR2 YNNKQL (reference sequence). This CDR3 contains 12 residues. Trimming cost V 3 bases and J 6 bases; bases outside gene matches: 0. The covered CDR3 bases are TGTGCCAGCAGCTACAGGGGGAACACCTTGTAC. Encoded protein: CASSYRGNTLY. The whole CDR3 sequence reads CASSYRGNTLYF.

Judged by abundance, this clone is large. The germline and genes are mouse ones. The CDR3 end is not reached by the read, which stops 1 residue before it; the germline J gene fills it in. This chain links TRBV14 with TRBJ1-2, with TRBD1 identical over 7 bases. J was trimmed by 0 bases and V by 3 bases; bases with no gene match: 2. Germline V gives CDR1 SGHDT, CDR2 FRDEAV. The CDR3 sequence is 14 residues long. The CDR3 sequence: CASSSGGANSDYTF. The CDR3 bases that were read are TGTGCCAGCAGTTCAGGGGGGGCAAACTCCGACTACACC.